The following is a TCR beta chain sequence with its context. Its target is unknown. The data derive from a study of cytomegalovirus exposure and HLA in healthy donors. Study-wide points: For presence/absence analyses, sequencing depth was assumed to be roughly uniform across donors.

CDR3 length: 14 residues. V gave up 3 bases and J gave up 8 bases, with 17 bases separating them. Germline V CDR1 and CDR2: SGDLS, YYNGEE. 60 Vbeta and 13 Jbeta primers were used in PCR. Only in-frame clones appear in the TCRdb table, and some are missing; sequencing was by immunoSEQ multiplex PCR. The sample data list around 51,000 clones. Healthy people donating bone marrow made up the donors. The TCR was taken from a woman aged 40-49 years in good health and CMV-seronegative. The sequencing sample was made of PBMCs. This sequence joins TRBV9 and TRBJ1-2; maybe TRBD1 (6 bases). Here the CDR3 DNA reads TGTGCCAGCAGCGGGTCTCAGGGGCGCCGGGGCTACACCTTC. Its translation is CASSGSQGRRGYTF.